Below, one T cell receptor beta chain is given with its context. Antigen unknown. TCRdb's table, derived via immunoSEQ multiplex PCR, lists solely in-frame clones and lacks some. The sample has roughly 37,000 clones; approximately 89% are singletons. The source of the sample is a study of T cell clonotyping in hematopoietic cell transplantation. General observations from the study: Few recipient clonotypes overlapped donors; over 95% were de novo at given depth.

The CDR3 extends over 15 amino acids. Germline CDR1 reads MGHRA; CDR2 reads YSYEKL. V lost 1 base and J 15 bases, leaving 22 bases between the germline ends. The V gene is TRBV4-1, the J gene TRBJ2-1; TRBD2 is a possible D gene (6 bases). The sequence derives from a middle-aged woman in good health. Some clones in this sample may be carry-over from other donors' samples. Sequenced material: peripheral blood mononuclear cells. This CDR3 is CASSQGPTEAGRAFF. Here the CDR3 DNA reads TGCGCCAGCAGCCAAGGTCCCACGGAGGCGGGGCGGGCGTTCTTC.